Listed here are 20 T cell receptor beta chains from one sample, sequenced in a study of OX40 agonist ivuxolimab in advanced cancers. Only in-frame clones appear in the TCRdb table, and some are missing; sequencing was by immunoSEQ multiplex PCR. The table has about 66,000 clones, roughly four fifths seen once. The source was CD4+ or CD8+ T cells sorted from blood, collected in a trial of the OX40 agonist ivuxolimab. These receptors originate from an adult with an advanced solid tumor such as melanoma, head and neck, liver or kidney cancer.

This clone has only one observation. CDR3 nucleotide sequence: TGCAGCGTTGAACCCCGGGACAGCCGGGCGAGGACCCAGTACTTC. Amino acids: CSVEPRDSRARTQYF. The J gene is TRBJ2-5, the V gene TRBV29-1; TRBD1 matches at 7 bases. CDR3 length: 15 residues. With V trimmed by 2 bases and J by 7 bases, 13 bases remained unmatched. Germline-derived CDR1 and CDR2 are SQVTM and ANQGSEA.

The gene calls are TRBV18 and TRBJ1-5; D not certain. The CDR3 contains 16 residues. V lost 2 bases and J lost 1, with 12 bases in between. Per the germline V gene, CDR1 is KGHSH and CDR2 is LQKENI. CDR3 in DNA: TGTGCCAGCTCACCATGGGCTCTGCGGAGCAATCAGCCCCAGCATTTT. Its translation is CASSPWALRSNQPQHF.

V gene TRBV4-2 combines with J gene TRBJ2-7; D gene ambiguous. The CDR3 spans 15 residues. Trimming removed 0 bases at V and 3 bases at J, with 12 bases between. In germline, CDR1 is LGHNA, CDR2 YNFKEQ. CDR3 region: CASSQEFGPGYEQYF. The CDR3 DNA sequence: TGTGCCAGCAGCCAAGAATTCGGACCGGGCTACGAGCAGTACTTC.

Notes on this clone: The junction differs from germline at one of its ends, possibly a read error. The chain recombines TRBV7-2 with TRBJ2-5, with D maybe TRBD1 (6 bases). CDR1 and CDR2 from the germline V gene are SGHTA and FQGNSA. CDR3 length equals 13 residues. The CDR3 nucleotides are TGTGCCAGCAGCCAGGGGCCTCAAGAGTCCCAGTACTTC. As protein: CASSQGPQESQYF. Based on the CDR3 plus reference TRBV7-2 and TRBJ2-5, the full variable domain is GAGVSQSPSNKVTEKGKDVELRCDPISGHTALYWYRQSLGQGLEFLIYFQGNSAPDKSGLPSDRFSAERTGGSVSTLTIQRTQQEDSAVYLCASSQGPQESQYFGPGTRLLVL.

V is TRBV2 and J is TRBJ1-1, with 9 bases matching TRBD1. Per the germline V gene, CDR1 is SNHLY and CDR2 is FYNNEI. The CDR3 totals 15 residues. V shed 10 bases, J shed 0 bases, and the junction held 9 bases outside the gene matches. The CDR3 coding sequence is TGTGCCACCTCCCGGACAGGGGCAATGAACACTGAAGCTTTCTTT. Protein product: CATSRTGAMNTEAFF. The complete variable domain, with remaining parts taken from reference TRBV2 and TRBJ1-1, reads EPEVTQTPSHQVTQMGQEVILRCVPISNHLYFYWYRQILGQKVEFLVSFYNNEISEKSEIFDDQFSVERPDGSNFTLKIRSTKLEDSAMYFCATSRTGAMNTEAFFGQGTRLTVV.

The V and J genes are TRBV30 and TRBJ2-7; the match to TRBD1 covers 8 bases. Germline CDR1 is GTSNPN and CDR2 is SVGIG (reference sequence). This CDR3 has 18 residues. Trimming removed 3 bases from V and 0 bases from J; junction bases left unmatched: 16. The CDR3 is CAWSDERQGPPSSYEQYF. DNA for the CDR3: TGTGCCTGGAGCGACGAGAGACAGGGGCCCCCCAGCTCCTACGAGCAGTACTTC.

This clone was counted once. The chain's CDR3 is CASEGGPSGANVLTF. CDR3 in DNA: TGTGCCAGTGAGGGGGGACCCTCTGGGGCCAACGTCCTGACTTTC. The rearrangement joins TRBV7-9 to TRBJ2-6; D is possibly TRBD1 or TRBD2 (6 bases each). Between the trimmed V and J ends, which lost 9 bases and 0 bases, there was a span of 12 bases. The CDR3 has 15 residues. Germline V gives CDR1 SEHNR, CDR2 FQNEAQ (reference sequence).

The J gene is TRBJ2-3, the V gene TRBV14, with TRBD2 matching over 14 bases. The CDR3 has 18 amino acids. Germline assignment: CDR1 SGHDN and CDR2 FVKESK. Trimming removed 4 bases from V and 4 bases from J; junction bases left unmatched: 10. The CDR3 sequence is CASSRRLAGGPRADTQYF. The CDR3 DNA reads TGTGCCAGCAGCCGCAGACTAGCGGGAGGGCCTAGGGCAGATACGCAGTATTTT.

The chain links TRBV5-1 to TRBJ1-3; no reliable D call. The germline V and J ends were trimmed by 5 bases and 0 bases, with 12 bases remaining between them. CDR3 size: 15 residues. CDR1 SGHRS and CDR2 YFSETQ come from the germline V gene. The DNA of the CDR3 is TGCGCCAGCAGGTTGACCCCGATCTCTGGAAACACCATATATTTT. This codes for CASRLTPISGNTIYF.

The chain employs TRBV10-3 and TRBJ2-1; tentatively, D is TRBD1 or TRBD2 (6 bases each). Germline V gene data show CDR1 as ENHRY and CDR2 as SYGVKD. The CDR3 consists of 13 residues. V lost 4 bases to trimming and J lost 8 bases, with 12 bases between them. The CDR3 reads CAISASGGDEQFF. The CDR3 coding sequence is TGTGCCATCAGTGCATCCGGGGGCGATGAGCAGTTCTTC.

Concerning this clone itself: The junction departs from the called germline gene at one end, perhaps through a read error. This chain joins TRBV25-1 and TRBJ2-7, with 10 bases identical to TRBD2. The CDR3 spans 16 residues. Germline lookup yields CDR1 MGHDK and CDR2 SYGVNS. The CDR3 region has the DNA TGTGCCGGCAGTGGTCTGAGCGGGAGGGCCTCCTACGAGCAGTACTTC. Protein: CAGSGLSGRASYEQYF.

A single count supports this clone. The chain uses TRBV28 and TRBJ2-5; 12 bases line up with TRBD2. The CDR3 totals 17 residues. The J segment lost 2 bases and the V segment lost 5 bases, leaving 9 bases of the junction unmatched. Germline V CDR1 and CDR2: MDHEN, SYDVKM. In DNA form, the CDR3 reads TGTGCCAGCAGTATCCTGACTAGCGGGAGCAGTCAAGAGACCCAGTACTTC. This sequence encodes CASSILTSGSSQETQYF.

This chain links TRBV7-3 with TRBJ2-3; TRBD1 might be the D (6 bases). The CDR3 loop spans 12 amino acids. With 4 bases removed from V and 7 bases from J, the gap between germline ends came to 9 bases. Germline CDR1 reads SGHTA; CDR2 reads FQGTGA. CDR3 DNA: TGTGCCAGCAGCTCTCAGGGGAATACGCAGTATTTT. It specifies CASSSQGNTQYF.

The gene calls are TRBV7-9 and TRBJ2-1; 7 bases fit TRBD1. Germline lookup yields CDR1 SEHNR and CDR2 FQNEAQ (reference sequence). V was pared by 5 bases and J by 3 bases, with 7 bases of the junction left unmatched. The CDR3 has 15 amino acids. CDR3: CASSTTGTVYNEQFF. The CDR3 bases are TGTGCCAGCAGCACGACAGGGACCGTCTACAATGAGCAGTTCTTC.

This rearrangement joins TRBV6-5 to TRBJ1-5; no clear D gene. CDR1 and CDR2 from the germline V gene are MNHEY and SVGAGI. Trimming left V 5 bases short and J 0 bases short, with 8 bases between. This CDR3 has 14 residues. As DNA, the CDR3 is TGTGCCAGCAGTATGACACATAGCAATCAGCCCCAGCATTTT. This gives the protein CASSMTHSNQPQHF.

The CDR3 sequence is CASSDSTAETQYF. Written as DNA, the CDR3 is TGTGCCAGCAGTGACTCAACAGCGGAGACCCAGTACTTC. The genes are TRBV6-4 and TRBJ2-5; D is unresolved. Trimming cost V 0 bases and J 5 bases, with 7 bases left between them. The CDR3 has 13 residues. Germline CDR1 and CDR2: MRHNA and SNTAGT.

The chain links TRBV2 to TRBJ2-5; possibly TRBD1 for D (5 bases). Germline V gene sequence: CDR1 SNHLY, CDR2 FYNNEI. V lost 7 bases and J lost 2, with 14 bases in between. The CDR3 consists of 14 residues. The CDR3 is CASTLRGIQETQYF. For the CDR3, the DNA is TGTGCCAGCACTCTAAGGGGAATTCAAGAGACCCAGTACTTC.

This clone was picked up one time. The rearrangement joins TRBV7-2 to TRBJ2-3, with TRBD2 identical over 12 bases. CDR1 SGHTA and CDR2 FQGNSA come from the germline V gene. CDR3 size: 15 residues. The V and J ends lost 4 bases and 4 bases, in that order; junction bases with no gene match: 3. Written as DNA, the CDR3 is TGTGCCAGCAGCTCTGGACTAGCGGGACCAGATACGCAGTATTTT. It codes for CASSSGLAGPDTQYF.

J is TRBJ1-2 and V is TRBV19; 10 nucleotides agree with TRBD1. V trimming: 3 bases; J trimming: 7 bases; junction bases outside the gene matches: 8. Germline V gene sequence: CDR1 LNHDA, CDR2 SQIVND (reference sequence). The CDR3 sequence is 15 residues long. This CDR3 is CASSIGTGDYSGYTF. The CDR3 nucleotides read TGTGCCAGTAGTATCGGGACAGGGGATTATAGTGGCTACACCTTC.

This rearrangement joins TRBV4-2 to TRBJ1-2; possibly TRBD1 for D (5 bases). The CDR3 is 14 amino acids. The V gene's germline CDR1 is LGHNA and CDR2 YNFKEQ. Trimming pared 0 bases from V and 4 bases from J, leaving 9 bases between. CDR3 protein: CASSQDGGLYGYTF. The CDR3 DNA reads TGTGCCAGCAGCCAAGATGGGGGACTCTATGGCTACACCTTC.